A single sample gave rise to the 12 T cell receptor beta chains below, sequenced in a study of blood T cell repertoires in COVID-19. This table comes from immunoSEQ multiplex PCR, and its TCRdb copy is limited to in-frame clones, with some not included. The sample lists about 270,000 clones, 84% occurring once. Specimen: peripheral blood. All receptors derive from a human donor in a cohort sampled during active COVID-19.

This clone turned up a few times. V gene TRBV5-5 combines with J gene TRBJ2-6; a possible D gene is TRBD1 (5 bases). Germline V gives CDR1 SGHKS, CDR2 YYEKEE (reference sequence). Trimming cost V 4 bases and J 2 bases, with 10 bases left between them. There are 15 residues in the CDR3. CDR3 sequence reads: CASSLAGTGANVLTF. The DNA for the CDR3 is TGTGCCAGCAGCCTCGCAGGGACTGGGGCCAACGTCCTGACTTTC. The full variable domain, completed using reference TRBV5-5 and TRBJ2-6, is DAGVTQSPTHLIKTRGQQVTLRCSPISGHKSVSWYQQVLGQGPQFIFQYYEKEERGRGNFPDRFSARQFPNYSSELNVNALLLGDSALYLCASSLAGTGANVLTFGAGSRLTVL.

The V gene is TRBV29-1, the J gene TRBJ2-1, with TRBD1 matching over 7 bases. This CDR3 has 13 residues. Germline assignment: CDR1 SQVTM and CDR2 ANQGSEA. V was clipped by 7 bases and J by 2 bases; unmatched bases: 5. CDR3: CSAQGDTYNEQFF. CDR3 coding DNA: TGCAGCGCCCAGGGGGACACCTACAATGAGCAGTTCTTC.

The chain's CDR3 is CASSLTSGGGETQYF. The DNA for the CDR3 is TGTGCCAGCAGCCTAACTAGCGGGGGGGGAGAGACCCAGTACTTC. The rearrangement links TRBV11-2 to TRBJ2-5; 13 positions agree with TRBD2. The CDR3 loop spans 15 amino acids. CDR1 is SGHAT and CDR2 is FQNNGV in the germline V gene. The V segment lost 5 bases and the J segment 4 bases; nucleotides outside the gene matches: 4. Drawing the rest from reference TRBV11-2 and TRBJ2-5, the complete variable domain is EAGVAQSPRYKIIEKRQSVAFWCNPISGHATLYWYQQILGQGPKLLIQFQNNGVVDDSQLPKDRFSAERLKGVDSTLKIQPAKLEDSAVYLCASSLTSGGGETQYFGPGTRLLVL.

The rearrangement uses TRBV7-2 and TRBJ2-3, with D maybe TRBD2 (6 bases). Trimming removed 1 base at V and 0 bases at J, with 8 bases between. Per the germline V gene, CDR1 is SGHTA and CDR2 is FQGNSA. This CDR3 has 15 amino acids. The CDR3 loop reads CASSLGGVSTDTQYF. CDR3 in DNA: TGTGCCAGCAGCTTAGGGGGGGTGAGCACAGATACGCAGTATTTT.

The chain couples TRBV27 to TRBJ2-3, with 7 bases that match TRBD1. The germline V gene encodes CDR1 MNHEY and CDR2 SMNVEV (reference sequence). Unmatched junction bases numbered 10, after V lost 6 bases and J lost 1 base. The CDR3 has 16 amino acids. The chain's CDR3 is CASSGQRGPGTDTQYF. CDR3 nucleotides: TGTGCCAGCAGCGGGCAGAGGGGGCCGGGCACAGATACGCAGTATTTT.

The chain is built from TRBV29-1 and TRBJ1-2; D not resolved. Germline values: CDR1 SQVTM, CDR2 ANQGSEA. V lost 7 bases to trimming and J lost 8 bases, with 23 bases between them. The CDR3 loop spans 14 amino acids. The CDR3 spells CSADSPNPAGGYTF. CDR3 nucleotides: TGCAGCGCCGACTCTCCAAACCCAGCGGGAGGCTACACCTTC.

The V call is TRBV7-2, the J call TRBJ1-5; a possible D gene is TRBD1 (5 bases). The CDR3 runs to 15 residues. Deletions cut 1 base from V and 4 bases from J, with 11 bases between. Germline V CDR1 and CDR2: SGHTA, FQGNSA. In nucleotides, the CDR3 is TGTGCCAGCAGCTTAGGAGACAGCCCGAATCAGCCCCAGCATTTT. This encodes CASSLGDSPNQPQHF.

This rearrangement joins TRBV20-1 to TRBJ2-1; maybe TRBD2 (6 bases). Trimming took 3 bases from V and 7 from J, leaving 25 bases between them. There are 17 residues in the CDR3. The germline V gene has CDR1 DFQATT and CDR2 SNEGSKA (reference sequence). CDR3 residues: CSASGLLAGRMLNEQFF. In DNA form, the CDR3 reads TGCAGTGCTAGTGGACTTCTCGCGGGACGGATGTTAAATGAGCAGTTCTTC.

The J gene is TRBJ1-6, the V gene TRBV5-8, with 7 positions matching TRBD1. Germline CDR1 reads SGHTS; CDR2 reads YDEGEE. Germline trimming cut 4 bases from V and 7 bases from J; bases unmatched to any gene: 17. CDR3 size: 18 residues. The DNA of the CDR3 is TGTGCCAGCAGCCTGAAGCCCCACACAGGGGTGGGGAATTCACCCCTCCACTTT. Translating gives CASSLKPHTGVGNSPLHF.

This chain links TRBV7-9 with TRBJ1-4, with 10 bases identical to TRBD1. The CDR3 consists of 17 residues. Germline V gene sequence: CDR1 SEHNR, CDR2 FQNEAQ (reference sequence). V shed 5 bases and J 2 bases; nucleotides not matched to a gene: 8. The CDR3 DNA reads as TGTGCCAGCAGCCCGGGACAGGGGTACGGTACTAATGAAAAACTGTTTTTT. Translating it yields CASSPGQGYGTNEKLFF.

The chain links TRBV19 to TRBJ1-2, with 8 bases that match TRBD1. The CDR3 has 15 residues. CDR1 is LNHDA and CDR2 is SQIVND in the germline V gene (reference sequence). J lost 1 base, V lost 10 bases, and 11 bases had no gene match. The CDR3 DNA sequence: TGTGCCACTCTTGACCGGGACAGGAGTAACTATGGCTACACCTTC. Translation gives CATLDRDRSNYGYTF.

J is TRBJ2-1 and V is TRBV5-6; 7 bases are shared with TRBD1. This CDR3 contains 16 residues. In germline, CDR1 is SGHDT, CDR2 YYEEEE. The V segment lost 2 bases and the J segment 6 bases; nucleotides outside the gene matches: 11. The CDR3 DNA reads TGTGCCAGCAGCTTTGAAGCGGCAGGGGGTGGCAATGAGCAGTTCTTC. It translates to CASSFEAAGGGNEQFF.